This TCR beta chain is drawn from a study of neurological immune-mediated disorders. One entry per CDR3 protein, called by TCRdb with MiXCR from the 5' RACE reads. The repertoire holds approximately 40,000 distinct CDR3 sequences, 3% to 4.5% seen once, with less than 2.5% in the top ten. This clonotype was detected a few times. The specimen was PBMCs. This TCR was sampled from a man younger than 45 with multiple sclerosis.

CDR3 DNA sequence: TGCGCCAGCAGCGGGCTGGGGACGGACCCCTACGAGCAGTACTTC. As protein: CASSGLGTDPYEQYF. This chain uses TRBV5-1 with TRBJ2-7; D assignment may be TRBD1 or TRBD2 (5 bases each). With 4 bases removed from V and 2 bases from J, the gap between germline ends came to 16 bases. This CDR3 spans 15 amino acids. Germline-derived CDR1 and CDR2 are SGHRS and YFSETQ. The full variable domain, completed using reference TRBV5-1 and TRBJ2-7, is KAGVTQTPRYLIKTRGQQVTLSCSPISGHRSVSWYQQTPGQGLQFLFEYFSETQRNKGNFPGRFSGRQFSNSRSEMNVSTLELGDSALYLCASSGLGTDPYEQYFGPGTRLTVT.